Below, 8 T cell receptor beta chains from the same sample are listed, as sequenced in a study of response to subunit inactivated influenza vaccine. A single record per CDR3 protein comes from TCRdb applying MiXCR to the RT-PCR reads. The data hold under 750,000 distinct CDR3 sequences, with 12% observed a single time. The source material was PBMCs from blood, sampled on the day of vaccination. These receptors were collected from a man aged 45 to 65 who received an inactivated influenza vaccine.

The chain links TRBV7-9 to TRBJ2-7, with TRBD1 identical over 8 bases. The V and J ends lost 5 bases and 3 bases, in that order; junction bases with no gene match: 12. Germline lookup yields CDR1 SEHNR and CDR2 FQNEAQ (reference sequence). The CDR3 length is 16 residues. In DNA, the CDR3 is TGTGCCAGCAGCCCAAGGGACAGGACGAGTAACTACGAGCAGTACTTC. Its protein product is CASSPRDRTSNYEQYF.

This clonotype turned up a few times. V and J are TRBV15 and TRBJ2-5; 10 bases are a match to TRBD2. The CDR3 loop spans 15 amino acids. The V and J ends lost 3 bases and 5 bases, in that order; junction bases with no gene match: 6. The germline V gene has CDR1 LNHNV and CDR2 YYDKDF (reference sequence). CDR3 in amino acids: CATSSKLAGHETQYF. CDR3 sequence (DNA): TGTGCCACCAGCAGTAAACTAGCGGGACATGAGACCCAGTACTTC.

This clonotype came up many times. The chain carries TRBV6-1 and TRBJ2-5, with 8 nucleotides matching TRBD2. Unmatched junction bases numbered 7, after V lost 5 bases and J lost 5 bases. The CDR3 is 14 residues long. In germline, CDR1 is MNHNS, CDR2 SASEGT. This CDR3 reads CASSKIGGAETQYF. CDR3 nucleotide sequence: TGTGCCAGCAGTAAGATCGGGGGGGCGGAGACCCAGTACTTC.

In its sample, this clonotype was seen a few times. The CDR3 is CASSSPGQGLSSNQPQHF. CDR3 DNA sequence: TGTGCCAGCAGCTCTCCGGGACAGGGACTATCCAGCAATCAGCCCCAGCATTTT. J is TRBJ1-5 and V is TRBV11-2; 9 positions match TRBD1. With 4 bases clipped from V and 1 base from J, the junction kept 11 bases outside the gene matches. The CDR3 extends over 18 amino acids. Germline lookup yields CDR1 SGHAT and CDR2 FQNNGV.

This clonotype has more than one count but fewer than ten. The chain carries TRBV20-1 and TRBJ2-2, with D unresolved. Germline V gives CDR1 DFQATT, CDR2 SNEGSKA (reference sequence). The CDR3 contains 11 residues. The V end lost 3 bases, the J end lost 9 bases, and 8 bases lay between the germline ends. CDR3 in amino acids: CSASRSWELFF. CDR3 DNA sequence: TGCAGTGCTAGTAGGTCCTGGGAGCTGTTTTTT.

V is TRBV7-2 and J is TRBJ2-7; D is perhaps TRBD1 (7 bases). This CDR3 has 16 amino acids. Germline CDR1 is SGHTA and CDR2 is FQGNSA. V was trimmed by 8 bases and J by 3 bases, leaving 23 bases between them. In DNA form, the CDR3 reads TGTGCCAGCGATTCAAAAGTCAGGGGGAGGATCTACGAGCAGTACTTC. This translates into CASDSKVRGRIYEQYF.

This clonotype was counted a few times. The J gene is TRBJ2-7, the V gene TRBV5-1; D uncertain. The length of the CDR3 is 17 residues. Germline V lookup: CDR1 SGHRS, CDR2 YFSETQ. V was shortened by 1 base and J by 2 bases, with 19 bases between the two germline ends. CDR3 coding DNA: TGCGCCAGCAGCTTGTTCCTTGTCGGAACCACTACCTACGAGCAGTACTTC. Translated: CASSLFLVGTTTYEQYF.

This clonotype was observed at least ten times. The chain carries TRBV28 and TRBJ2-3; 7 bases fit TRBD2. Germline CDR1 reads MDHEN; CDR2 reads SYDVKM. V shed 7 bases, J shed 2 bases, and the junction held 15 bases outside the gene matches. The CDR3 runs to 17 residues. The CDR3 spells CASTGVGRGRFTDTQYF. The CDR3 bases are TGTGCCAGCACGGGGGTCGGGCGGGGGAGATTCACAGATACGCAGTATTTT. Combining the CDR3 with reference TRBV28 and TRBJ2-3 gives the whole variable domain DVKVTQSSRYLVKRTGEKVFLECVQDMDHENMFWYRQDPGLGLRLIYFSYDVKMKEKGDIPEGYSVSREKKERFSLILESASTNQTSMYLCASTGVGRGRFTDTQYFGPGTRLTVL.